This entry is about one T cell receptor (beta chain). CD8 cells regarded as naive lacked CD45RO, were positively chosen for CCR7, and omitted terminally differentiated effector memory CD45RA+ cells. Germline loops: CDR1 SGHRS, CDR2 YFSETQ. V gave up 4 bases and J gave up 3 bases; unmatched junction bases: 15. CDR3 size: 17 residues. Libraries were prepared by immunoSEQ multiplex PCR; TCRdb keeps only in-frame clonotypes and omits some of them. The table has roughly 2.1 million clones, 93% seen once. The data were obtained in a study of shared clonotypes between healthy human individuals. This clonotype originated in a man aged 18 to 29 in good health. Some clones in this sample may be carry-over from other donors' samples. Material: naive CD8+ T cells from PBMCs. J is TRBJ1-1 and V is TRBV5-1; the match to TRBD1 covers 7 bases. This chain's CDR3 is CASSRQGSVRDDTEAFF. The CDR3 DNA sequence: TGCGCCAGCAGCAGACAGGGATCCGTGAGGGACGACACTGAAGCTTTCTTT.